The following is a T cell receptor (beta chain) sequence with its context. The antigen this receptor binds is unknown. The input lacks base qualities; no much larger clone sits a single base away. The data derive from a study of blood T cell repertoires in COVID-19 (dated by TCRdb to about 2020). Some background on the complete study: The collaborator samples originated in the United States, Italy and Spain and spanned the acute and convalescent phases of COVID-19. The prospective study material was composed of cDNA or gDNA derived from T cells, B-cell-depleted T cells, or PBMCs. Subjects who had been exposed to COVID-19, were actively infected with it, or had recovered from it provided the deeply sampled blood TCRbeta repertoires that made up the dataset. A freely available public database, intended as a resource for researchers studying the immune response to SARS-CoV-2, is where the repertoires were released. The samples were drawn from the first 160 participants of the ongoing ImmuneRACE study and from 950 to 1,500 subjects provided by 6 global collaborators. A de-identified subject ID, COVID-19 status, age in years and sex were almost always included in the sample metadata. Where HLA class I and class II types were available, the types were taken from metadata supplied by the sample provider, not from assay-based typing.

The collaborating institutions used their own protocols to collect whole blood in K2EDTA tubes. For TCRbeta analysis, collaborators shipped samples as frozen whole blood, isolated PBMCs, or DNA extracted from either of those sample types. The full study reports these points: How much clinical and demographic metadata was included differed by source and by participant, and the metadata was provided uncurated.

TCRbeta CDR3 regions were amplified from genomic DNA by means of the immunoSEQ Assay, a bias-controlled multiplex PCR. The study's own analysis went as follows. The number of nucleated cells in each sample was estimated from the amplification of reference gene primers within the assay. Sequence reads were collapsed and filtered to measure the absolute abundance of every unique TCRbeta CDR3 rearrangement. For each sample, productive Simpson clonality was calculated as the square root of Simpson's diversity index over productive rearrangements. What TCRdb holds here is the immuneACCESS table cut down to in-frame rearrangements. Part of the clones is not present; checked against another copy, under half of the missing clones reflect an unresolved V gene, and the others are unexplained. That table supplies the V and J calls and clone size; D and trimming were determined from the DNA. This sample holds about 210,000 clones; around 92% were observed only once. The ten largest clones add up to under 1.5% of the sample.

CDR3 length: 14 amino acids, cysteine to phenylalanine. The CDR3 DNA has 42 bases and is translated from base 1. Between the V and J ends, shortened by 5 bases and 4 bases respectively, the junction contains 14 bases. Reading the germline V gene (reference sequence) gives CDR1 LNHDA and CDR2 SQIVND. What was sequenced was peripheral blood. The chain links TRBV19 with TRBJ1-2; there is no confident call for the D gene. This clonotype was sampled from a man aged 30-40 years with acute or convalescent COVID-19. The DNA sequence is TGTGCCAGTAGTCCCCTGGACTCCGGCTATGGCTACACCTTC. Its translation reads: CASSPLDSGYGYTF.